A few counts support the clone carrying this TCR beta chain. Its antigen is currently unknown. The ends were cut back, 3 bases at V and 6 bases at J, with 9 bases in the middle. From germline, CDR1 is SGDLS and CDR2 YYNGEE. The CDR3 length is 12 residues. Profiling relied on immunoSEQ multiplex PCR, and the TCRdb table lists in-frame clones only, not all of them. The sample includes under 60,000 clones, 70% to 85% of them seen just once. The sample originates from a study of OX40 agonist ivuxolimab in advanced cancers. Study-level findings and limits: The study found that CD8+ T cells averaged more expanded clones than CD4+. Some nonresponders also had low normalized T-cell clonal expansion. Some of the lowest clonal expansion was seen in partial responders at 0.1-3.0 mg/kg.

The genes are TRBV9 and TRBJ1-1; no clear D. The sequences come from CD4+ or CD8+ T cells sorted from blood, collected in a trial of the OX40 agonist ivuxolimab. The TCR originated in an adult with an advanced solid tumor such as melanoma, head and neck, liver or kidney cancer. The CDR3 is CASSAPRPEAFF. CDR3 nucleotides: TGTGCCAGCAGCGCTCCTAGACCTGAAGCTTTCTTT.